Below, 28 T cell receptor beta chains from the same sample are listed, as sequenced in a study of T-cell memory formation after mild COVID-19. TCRdb itself ran the 5' RACE reads through MiXCR, one entry per CDR3 protein. This table has 80,000 to 130,000 distinct CDR3 sequences, around 10% appearing once. The sequenced material came from PBMCs or a T cell subset sorted from them (not recorded which). The source of these receptors is a man younger than 30 who had mild COVID-19 (a few samples of this study predate the infection). Cell type and time point are not known.

This chain uses TRBV4-2 with TRBJ2-2; 10 nucleotides match TRBD1. This CDR3 has 17 amino acids. With 4 bases clipped from V and 1 base from J, the junction kept 6 bases outside the gene matches. CDR1 is LGHNA and CDR2 is YNFKEQ in the germline V gene. The CDR3 loop is CASSPRTGGENTGELFF. The CDR3 DNA is TGTGCCAGCAGCCCGCGGACAGGGGGAGAGAACACCGGGGAGCTGTTTTTT.

The genes are TRBV7-9 and TRBJ2-6, with D uncertain. This CDR3 contains 15 residues. V shed 2 bases and J shed 0 bases, with 5 bases lying between them. Germline loops: CDR1 SEHNR, CDR2 FQNEAQ (reference sequence). CDR3 coding DNA: TGTGCCAGCAGCTTATTGGCCTCTGGGGCCAACGTCCTGACTTTC. Protein: CASSLLASGANVLTF. Combining the CDR3 with reference TRBV7-9 and TRBJ2-6 gives the whole variable domain DTGVSQNPRHKITKRGQNVTFRCDPISEHNRLYWYRQTLGQGPEFLTYFQNEAQLEKSRLLSDRFSAERPKGSFSTLEIQRTEQGDSAMYLCASSLLASGANVLTFGAGSRLTVL.

This clonotype was observed many times. The genes are TRBV7-9 and TRBJ2-7; 12 nucleotides line up with TRBD2. V dropped 4 bases and J dropped 3; count of bases not matched to a gene: 4. The CDR3 extends over 15 amino acids. The V gene's germline CDR1 is SEHNR and CDR2 FQNEAQ (reference sequence). The CDR3 loop is CASSSWTSGDYEQYF. Written as DNA, the CDR3 is TGTGCCAGCAGCTCTTGGACTAGCGGGGACTACGAGCAGTACTTC.

This clonotype was counted a few times. The chain recombines TRBV5-1 with TRBJ2-7; TRBD1 matches 10 bases. With 4 bases clipped from V and 5 bases from J, the junction kept 9 bases outside the gene matches. There are 15 residues in the CDR3. The V gene's germline CDR1 is SGHRS and CDR2 YFSETQ. The CDR3 region has the DNA TGCGCCAGCAGCCTAACCGGGACAGGGGTCCACGAGCAGTACTTC. Translating gives CASSLTGTGVHEQYF.

This clonotype has a handful of counts. This chain joins TRBV6-5 and TRBJ1-2; possible D gene TRBD1, 6 bases. Germline loops: CDR1 MNHEY, CDR2 SVGAGI. V was clipped by 7 bases and J by 0 bases, with 15 bases between them. This CDR3 has 15 residues. In nucleotides, the CDR3 is TGTGCCAGCATCAAAGTAGAGGGGGCTAACTATGGCTACACCTTC. It encodes CASIKVEGANYGYTF.

On this clonotype itself: This may be a read error, as it is one base from a much larger clone. CDR3 amino acids: CDSQRGGTDTQYF. The CDR3, as DNA: TGTGACAGCCAGCGGGGGGGGACAGATACGCAGTATTTT. V usage is TRBV13 and J usage is TRBJ2-3; TRBD2 aligns across 10 bases. CDR3 length equals 13 residues. Germline-derived CDR1 and CDR2 are PRHDT and FYEKMQ (reference sequence). The full variable domain, completed using reference TRBV13 and TRBJ2-3, is AAGVIQSPRHLIKEKRETATLKCYPIPRHDTVYWYQQGPGQDPQFLISFYEKMQSDKGSIPDRFSAQQFSDYHSELNMSSLELGDSALYFCDSQRGGTDTQYFGPGTRLTVL.

V gene TRBV12-3 or TRBV12-4 combines with J gene TRBJ1-5, with TRBD1 identical over 9 bases. The CDR3 is 14 residues long. Germline trimming cut 6 bases from V and 4 bases from J; bases unmatched to any gene: 4. This chain's CDR3 is CASRRGQGNQPQHF. CDR3 bases: TGTGCCAGCAGGAGGGGACAGGGAAATCAGCCCCAGCATTTT.

This clonotype was counted only a few times. This chain uses TRBV7-6 with TRBJ2-6, with TRBD2 as a possible D gene (6 bases). This CDR3 is 15 amino acids long. The germline gives CDR1 SGHVS, CDR2 FNYEAQ. V was trimmed by 5 bases and J by 2 bases, leaving 10 bases between them. The CDR3 nucleotides are TGTGCCAGCAGCCCCGGGGGAGCTGGGGCCAACGTCCTGACTTTC. It translates to CASSPGGAGANVLTF.

A few counts support this clonotype. V gene TRBV4-3 combines with J gene TRBJ2-4; D call uncertain. CDR1 and CDR2 (germline): LGHNA, YSLEER. This CDR3 is built from 17 residues. Trimming left V 0 bases short and J 0 bases short, with 12 bases between. CDR3 bases: TGCGCCAGCAGCCAAGATCGGGTAGCAAGAGCCAAAAACATTCAGTACTTC. Translation: CASSQDRVARAKNIQYF.

This clonotype showed up just a few times. V gene TRBV12-3 or TRBV12-4 combines with J gene TRBJ2-2, with TRBD2 as a possible D gene (6 bases). V was clipped by 5 bases and J by 1 base, with 14 bases between them. The CDR3 has 16 residues. As DNA, the CDR3 is TGTGCCAGCAGTCTATGGGGGGACCTGAACACCGGGGAGCTGTTTTTT. Protein: CASSLWGDLNTGELFF.

V gene TRBV27 combines with J gene TRBJ2-4, with 10 bases aligning to TRBD1. This CDR3 region has 14 residues. V shed 4 bases, J shed 13 bases, and the junction held 10 bases outside the gene matches. The germline gives CDR1 MNHEY, CDR2 SMNVEV (reference sequence). Here the CDR3 DNA reads TGTGCCAGCAGTTCGACAGGGGGCGCGTCTAACCAGTACTTC. Translated: CASSSTGGASNQYF.

The CDR3 reads CASSFGQGLIQPQHF. CDR3 coding DNA: TGTGCCAGCAGTTTTGGACAGGGACTTATTCAGCCCCAGCATTTT. This chain joins TRBV12-3 or TRBV12-4 and TRBJ1-5; TRBD1 matches at 8 bases. With V trimmed by 3 bases and J by 6 bases, 7 bases remained unmatched. The CDR3 sequence is 15 residues long.

The chain recombines TRBV11-2 with TRBJ1-4, with D perhaps matching TRBD1 (5 bases). V was pared by 4 bases and J by 8 bases, with 20 bases between. CDR3 size: 16 residues. Germline V gene lookup returns CDR1 SGHAT and CDR2 FQNNGV. The CDR3 loop reads CASSSPRAGISEKLFF. The CDR3 nucleotides read TGTGCCAGCAGCTCCCCCCGGGCAGGGATCAGCGAAAAACTGTTTTTT.

The chain is built from TRBV6-2 or TRBV6-3 and TRBJ2-7; D perhaps matches TRBD2 (5 bases). V lost 8 bases and J lost 4, with 18 bases in between. Germline V gene sequence: CDR1 MNHEY, CDR2 SVGEGT. The CDR3 is made up of 14 amino acids. Here the CDR3 reads CASCSPAGLYEQYF. The CDR3 DNA follows: TGTGCCAGCTGCAGCCCCGCGGGTTTGTACGAGCAGTACTTC.

The genes are TRBV11-2 and TRBJ2-5; D remains unclear. The CDR3 runs to 15 residues. CDR1 SGHAT and CDR2 FQNNGV come from the germline V gene. V was trimmed by 5 bases and J by 4 bases, leaving 17 bases between them. The chain's CDR3 is CASSPRAGVGETQYF. CDR3 coding DNA: TGTGCCAGCAGCCCCCGGGCCGGCGTGGGAGAGACCCAGTACTTC.

V and J are TRBV12-3 or TRBV12-4 and TRBJ1-5; D might be TRBD1 (6 bases). CDR3 size: 16 residues. V shed 5 bases and J shed 7 bases, with 21 bases lying between them. The CDR3 sequence: CASSVLGQGNQQPQHF. The DNA for the CDR3 is TGTGCCAGCAGTGTCCTGGGGCAGGGGAATCAACAGCCCCAGCATTTT.

This clonotype was seen a few times. The chain links TRBV4-2 to TRBJ2-3; 10 bases agree with TRBD2. The V gene's germline CDR1 is LGHNA and CDR2 YNFKEQ. V shed 0 bases and J 4 bases; nucleotides not matched to a gene: 4. CDR3 length: 16 residues. The DNA of the CDR3 is TGTGCCAGCAGCCAAGAAGCTAGCGGGGGCCCAGATACGCAGTATTTT. This sequence encodes CASSQEASGGPDTQYF.

This clonotype appeared many times. CDR3 residues: CASSLRILAGGPETQYF. The CDR3 nucleotides read TGCGCCAGCAGCTTAAGGATACTAGCGGGGGGCCCAGAGACCCAGTACTTC. V usage is TRBV5-1 and J usage is TRBJ2-5; 12 bases map to TRBD2. Germline V gives CDR1 SGHRS, CDR2 YFSETQ. J gave up 4 bases and V 2 bases, and 9 bases lay outside the gene matches. This CDR3 contains 17 residues.

V usage is TRBV30 and J usage is TRBJ2-7; TRBD1 matches at 7 bases. The germline CDR1 and CDR2 sequences are GTSNPN and SVGIG (reference sequence). This CDR3 contains 11 residues. V gave up 5 bases and J gave up 5 bases; unmatched junction bases: 3. CDR3 bases: TGTGCCTGGGTGACAGGGAACGAGCAGTACTTC. It encodes CAWVTGNEQYF.

This clonotype was counted at least ten times. This chain links TRBV4-1 with TRBJ2-7, with 8 bases identical to TRBD1. J lost 3 bases, V lost 2 bases, and 12 bases had no gene match. The CDR3 length is 17 residues. The germline V gene has CDR1 MGHRA and CDR2 YSYEKL. CDR3 sequence reads: CASSQNGLADRVYEQYF. The CDR3 DNA sequence: TGCGCCAGCAGCCAAAACGGTTTGGCGGACAGGGTCTACGAGCAGTACTTC.

This clonotype was seen at least ten times. This chain connects TRBV7-9 to TRBJ1-2; 7 nucleotides align to TRBD1. The CDR3 extends over 14 amino acids. Germline V lookup: CDR1 SEHNR, CDR2 FQNEAQ (reference sequence). The junction had 9 bases not matched to a gene; V was cut back by 7 bases and J by 4 bases. The CDR3 DNA follows: TGTGCCAGCACCACCCCGACAGGGCCCTATGGCTACACCTTC. Translation: CASTTPTGPYGYTF. Filled out from reference TRBV7-9 and TRBJ1-2, the complete variable domain reads DTGVSQNPRHKITKRGQNVTFRCDPISEHNRLYWYRQTLGQGPEFLTYFQNEAQLEKSRLLSDRFSAERPKGSFSTLEIQRTEQGDSAMYLCASTTPTGPYGYTFGSGTRLTVV.

This clonotype was detected ten times or more. The chain joins TRBV7-9 to TRBJ2-1, with TRBD1 matching over 7 bases. Germline CDR1 and CDR2: SEHNR and FQNEAQ (reference sequence). J lost 9 bases, V lost 5 bases, and 13 bases had no gene match. There are 15 residues in the CDR3. The CDR3 loop reads CASSATGTETREQFF. In DNA, the CDR3 is TGTGCCAGCAGCGCCACCGGGACAGAGACCCGTGAGCAGTTCTTC. Filled out from reference TRBV7-9 and TRBJ2-1, the complete variable domain reads DTGVSQNPRHKITKRGQNVTFRCDPISEHNRLYWYRQTLGQGPEFLTYFQNEAQLEKSRLLSDRFSAERPKGSFSTLEIQRTEQGDSAMYLCASSATGTETREQFFGPGTRLTVL.

The genes are TRBV30 and TRBJ2-7; possible D gene TRBD1, 5 bases. The germline V and J ends were trimmed by 3 bases and 7 bases, with 10 bases remaining between them. This CDR3 has 11 residues. Germline lookup yields CDR1 GTSNPN and CDR2 SVGIG (reference sequence). The CDR3 DNA follows: TGTGCCTGGAGAGCAGGGCAAGAGCAGTACTTC. It yields the protein CAWRAGQEQYF.

There are a few counts of this clonotype. The gene calls are TRBV24-1 and TRBJ2-1, with 7 bases fitting TRBD2. J gave up 15 bases and V 2 bases, and 6 bases lay outside the gene matches. Germline assignment: CDR1 KGHDR and CDR2 SFDVKD. The CDR3 loop spans 12 amino acids. The CDR3 nucleotides read TGTGCCACCAGTGATTACGGACTAGTTCGGTTCTTC. This translates into CATSDYGLVRFF.

This rearrangement joins TRBV12-3 or TRBV12-4 to TRBJ2-5; 8 nucleotides match TRBD2. Trimming at V came to 7 bases and at J to 5 bases, leaving 9 bases not matched to a gene. The CDR3 covers 14 residues. The CDR3 loop reads CASNSGGAGETQYF. Here the CDR3 DNA reads TGTGCCAGCAACTCCGGGGGGGCCGGGGAGACCCAGTACTTC.

This clonotype turned up a few times. The chain recombines TRBV4-1 with TRBJ2-1; 7 bases line up with TRBD2. Germline values: CDR1 MGHRA, CDR2 YSYEKL. The CDR3 runs 14 residues. V lost 1 base and J lost 7; bases outside the gene matches: 4. As DNA, the CDR3 is TGCGCCAGCAGCCAAGTGGGGAGGGAGAATGAGCAGTTCTTC. It codes for CASSQVGRENEQFF.

This clonotype was recorded a few times. The chain recombines TRBV6-2 or TRBV6-3 with TRBJ2-1, with D unclear. CDR1 and CDR2 from the germline V gene are MNHEY and SVGEGT. Trimming removed 3 bases from V and 8 bases from J, with 14 bases in between. The CDR3 has 14 residues. CDR3 DNA sequence: TGTGCCAGCAGTTATGAGACTGCCTGGGATGAGCAGTTCTTC. Encoded protein: CASSYETAWDEQFF.

V and J are TRBV5-1 and TRBJ1-2; a possible D gene is TRBD1 (6 bases). This CDR3 is built from 14 residues. CDR1 is SGHRS and CDR2 is YFSETQ in the germline V gene. The V gene lost 3 bases and the J gene lost 6 bases, with 15 bases spanning the gap. The CDR3 DNA reads as TGCGCCAGCAGCTCGTCTACAGGGATCGATGGCTACACCTTC. As protein: CASSSSTGIDGYTF. The full variable domain, completed using reference TRBV5-1 and TRBJ1-2, is KAGVTQTPRYLIKTRGQQVTLSCSPISGHRSVSWYQQTPGQGLQFLFEYFSETQRNKGNFPGRFSGRQFSNSRSEMNVSTLELGDSALYLCASSSSTGIDGYTFGSGTRLTVV.